This T cell receptor beta chain was recorded in a study of beta chain features in type 1 diabetes. What was sequenced were expressed TCRB transcripts, since all of the isolated RNA had been reverse transcribed. Assay: immunoSEQ multiplex PCR; the TCRdb copy retains only in-frame clones and omits some. Of approximately 250,000 clones listed, roughly 17% are singletons. This clone was found a few times. Its specificity is not known. The CDR3 runs to 13 residues. The V end lost 2 bases, the J end lost 9 bases, and 11 bases lay between the germline ends. Germline-derived CDR1 and CDR2 are LGHNA and YSLEER. Findings and caveats of the study: Shortening that was moderate but significant affected the TCRB CDR3s of Type 1 diabetes patients in all four CD4+ subsets.

The chain links TRBV4-3 to TRBJ2-1; D not certain. The TCR sequence derives from a man aged 25 to 40 with type 1 diabetes. The sequenced sample consisted of naive CD4+ T cells from blood. CDR3 nucleotide sequence: TGCGCCAGCAGCCAACTCCGATGGGGTGAGCAGTTCTTC. It encodes CASSQLRWGEQFF.